A selection of T cell receptor beta chains follows, all from one sample in a study of control samples from healthy donors and cancer patients. TCRdb's copy holds only in-frame clones and misses some; the assay was immunoSEQ multiplex PCR. The sample lists some 220,000 clones; around 94% were seen once. Source material: blood. The receptors shown here come from a man aged 50-59 years in good health. CDR3s include the opening cysteine and the closing phenylalanine or tryptophan. Each record gives: V gene, J gene, clone size, D gene, CDR3 protein, CDR3 DNA. D genes are given only for firm matches. Size is omitted from some rows. Given values are once, few, many or a class for expanded clones.

TRBV29-1	TRBJ1-3	NA	NA	CSVDGGTGNTIYF	TGCAGCGTTGACGGAGGGACTGGAAACACCATATATTTT
TRBV2	TRBJ2-1	few	TRBD2	CASIGGGSASGNEQFF	TGTGCCAGCATTGGCGGGGGGTCCGCTTCGGGCAATGAGCAGTTCTTC
TRBV6-5	TRBJ1-1	NA	NA	CASIGRLVTEAFF	TGTGCCAGCATCGGGAGGTTAGTCACTGAAGCTTTCTTT
TRBV27	TRBJ1-1	NA	NA	CASSLGFGVLNTEAFF	TGTGCCAGCAGTTTAGGGTTTGGGGTTCTGAACACTGAAGCTTTCTTT
TRBV11-2	TRBJ1-4	NA	NA	CASSLDSGKSNEKLFF	TGTGCCAGCAGCTTAGATTCAGGCAAATCTAATGAAAAACTGTTTTTT
TRBV6-1	TRBJ1-5	NA	TRBD1	CASSDRTGYQPQHF	TGTGCCAGCAGTGATAGGACAGGTTATCAGCCCCAGCATTTT
TRBV2	TRBJ1-4	NA	NA	CASSTNNEKLFF	TGTGCCAGCAGCACGAATAATGAAAAACTGTTTTTT
TRBV9	TRBJ2-5	NA	NA	CASSPPSQETQYF	TGTGCCAGCAGCCCACCGTCCCAAGAGACCCAGTACTTC
TRBV5-1	TRBJ2-2	NA	TRBD1	CASQTGDTGELFF	TGCGCCAGCCAAACAGGGGACACCGGGGAGCTGTTTTTT
TRBV6-5	TRBJ1-5	NA	NA	CASRGGRNSNQPQHF	TGTGCCAGCCGGGGAGGCAGAAATAGCAATCAGCCCCAGCATTTT
TRBV5-8	TRBJ2-7	NA	NA	CASRVAEGTATYEQYF	TGTGCCAGCAGGGTGGCCGAAGGGACGGCTACCTACGAGCAGTACTTC
TRBV4-3	TRBJ2-7	NA	NA	CASSQGPGLGEQYF	TGCGCCAGCAGCCAGGGACCGGGCCTGGGGGAGCAGTACTTC
TRBV18	TRBJ2-7	NA	NA	CASSPRASPNEQYF	TGTGCCAGCTCACCTAGGGCCTCTCCCAACGAGCAGTACTTC
TRBV5-1	TRBJ1-4	NA	NA	CASSLWGPADEKLFF	TGCGCCAGCAGCTTATGGGGACCTGCGGATGAAAAACTGTTTTTT
TRBV11-3	TRBJ2-6	NA	NA	CASSPGGAGANVLTF	TGTGCCAGCAGCCCAGGTGGGGCTGGGGCCAACGTCCTGACTTTC
TRBV6-5	TRBJ1-2	NA	NA	CASSRDGGYGYTF	TGTGCCAGCAGTAGGGACGGCGGCTATGGCTACACCTTC
TRBV24-1	TRBJ1-1	NA	NA	CATSVGLKAFF	TGTGCCACCAGTGTGGGACTTAAAGCTTTCTTT
TRBV19	TRBJ2-2	few	TRBD1	CATTPGQSFTGELFF	TGTGCCACCACACCGGGACAGTCCTTCACCGGGGAGCTGTTTTTT
TRBV15	TRBJ1-3	NA	NA	CATSNPTLSGNTIYF	TGTGCCACCAGCAATCCCACCCTCTCTGGAAACACCATATATTTT
TRBV4-2	TRBJ2-7	NA	NA	CASSQDWGDQQYF	TGTGCCAGCAGCCAAGATTGGGGGGACCAGCAGTACTTC
TRBV7-2	TRBJ1-4	once	NA	CASSAGVVVEKLFF	TGTGCCAGCAGCGCGGGGGTGGTTGTTGAAAAACTGTTTTTT